This T cell receptor (beta chain) came from a study of cytomegalovirus exposure and HLA in healthy donors. Study information: The 100 million to 120 million unique TCR beta sequences, from about 179 million T cells, were found by an earlier analysis.

Whole-study findings and limits: In a later analysis, V- and J-gene trimming of beta chains associated with a DCLRE1C missense variant, replicated independently. An analysis done earlier found most TCR beta V segments productive about 87% or about 30% of the time.

Primers for the PCR totalled 60 Vbeta and 13 Jbeta. Assay used: immunoSEQ multiplex PCR; TCRdb lists only in-frame clones, some missing. The table includes under 200,000 clones, about four fifths detected once. This clone was picked up a small number of times. Its antigen is unknown. The CDR3 sequence is 16 residues long. The V and J ends lost 0 bases and 6 bases, in that order; junction bases with no gene match: 6. Germline V CDR1 and CDR2: SGDLS, YYNGEE. The chain couples TRBV9 to TRBJ2-5; 12 nucleotides line up with TRBD2. The specimen was PBMCs. The sequence was collected from a male donor in good health and CMV-seropositive. The CDR3 here is CASSVEPSGGAKTQYF. The CDR3 nucleotides read TGTGCCAGCAGCGTAGAACCTAGCGGGGGGGCAAAGACCCAGTACTTC.